Below, 21 T cell receptor beta chains from the same sample are listed, as sequenced in a study of CD8 T cells in ankylosing spondylitis (dated by TCRdb to the late 2010s). The method was 5' RACE. Reads for this sample came from an Illumina HiSeq 2500. The public sequencing data were trimmed at Q25 with fastp and processed into clonotypes with MiXCR by TCRdb, which kept only in-frame beta chains. Here each entry gathers all rows of one CDR3 protein and keeps the most common genes and DNA. The sample table contains more than 300,000 distinct CDR3 sequences; only one count was recorded for 9.5% to 13% of them. In total, the top ten clones hold 8% to 9.5% of the sample. The sequenced material came from blood, either unsorted or a sorted T cell fraction (not recorded which). The source of these receptors is a female donor with ankylosing spondylitis or in good health (not recorded which).

Ten or more counts support this clonotype. V and J are TRBV12-3 or TRBV12-4 and TRBJ2-7, with D perhaps given as TRBD1 or TRBD2 (5 bases each). The V gene lost 3 bases and the J gene lost 0 bases, with 9 bases spanning the gap. The CDR3 is made up of 14 amino acids. The CDR3 coding sequence is TGTGCCAGCAGTTTGACGGGACCCTCCTACGAGCAGTACTTC. This sequence encodes CASSLTGPSYEQYF.

This chain joins TRBV19 and TRBJ2-3; 12 nucleotides match TRBD1. CDR3 length: 16 residues. CDR1 is LNHDA and CDR2 is SQIVND in the germline V gene (reference sequence). Trimming cost V 6 bases and J 7 bases; bases outside gene matches: 11. The CDR3 protein is CASSQLPGQGAYTQYF. The CDR3, as DNA: TGTGCCAGTAGCCAGCTCCCGGGACAGGGGGCGTATACGCAGTATTTT. Together with reference TRBV19 and TRBJ2-3, the CDR3 gives the full variable domain: DGGITQSPKYLFRKEGQNVTLSCEQNLNHDAMYWYRQDPGQGLRLIYYSQIVNDFQKGDIAEGYSVSREKKESFPLTVTSAQKNPTAFYLCASSQLPGQGAYTQYFGPGTRLTVL.

This clonotype was counted only a few times. The rearrangement joins TRBV5-1 to TRBJ2-7; D gene unclear. Germline V gives CDR1 SGHRS, CDR2 YFSETQ. V gave up 2 bases and J gave up 6 bases, with 9 bases separating them. This CDR3 has 12 residues. For the CDR3, the DNA is TGCGCCAGCAGCTTCCCCCCGGTCGAGCAGTACTTC. This encodes CASSFPPVEQYF.

V gene TRBV6-1 combines with J gene TRBJ2-4, with a tentative D call TRBD1 (6 bases). The CDR3 spans 19 residues. Germline CDR1 is MNHNS and CDR2 is SASEGT. V dropped 1 base and J dropped 0 bases, with 19 bases sitting between them. The CDR3 reads CASSEGYGQPRLAKNIQYF. The CDR3 region has the DNA TGTGCCAGCAGTGAAGGTTACGGACAGCCCAGACTAGCCAAAAACATTCAGTACTTC.

Many counts were recorded for this clonotype. The rearrangement uses TRBV5-6 and TRBJ1-2, with D perhaps TRBD1 (6 bases). The germline V gene encodes CDR1 SGHDT and CDR2 YYEEEE. V was trimmed by 4 bases and J by 5 bases, leaving 15 bases between them. CDR3 length: 14 amino acids. CDR3 protein: CASSGGPGNYGYTF. CDR3 sequence (DNA): TGTGCCAGCAGCGGGGGGCCCGGGAATTATGGCTACACCTTC.

The rearrangement uses TRBV18 and TRBJ2-3, with 10 bases matching TRBD1. Germline CDR1 KGHSH, CDR2 LQKENI. J was trimmed by 1 base and V by 3 bases; bases with no gene match: 4. The CDR3 covers 16 residues. This CDR3 reads CASSPMTGGGTDTQYF. The CDR3 DNA sequence: TGTGCCAGCTCACCTATGACAGGGGGCGGCACAGATACGCAGTATTTT.

This clonotype showed up many times. The V gene is TRBV25-1, the J gene TRBJ2-1; D might be TRBD2 (6 bases). The CDR3 contains 14 residues. V lost 2 bases, J lost 2 bases, and 7 bases lay in between. CDR1 MGHDK and CDR2 SYGVNS come from the germline V gene. The CDR3 DNA follows: TGTGCCAGCAGTGAACCGGGGGCCTACAATGAGCAGTTCTTC. It codes for CASSEPGAYNEQFF.

This clonotype has at least ten counts. The chain joins TRBV29-1 to TRBJ2-1; D unclear. Trimming removed 3 bases at V and 0 bases at J, with 12 bases between. Germline V gene lookup returns CDR1 SQVTM and CDR2 ANQGSEA. The CDR3 loop spans 15 amino acids. CDR3 sequence (DNA): TGCAGCGTTGAGGGTTGGGTTATCTCCTACAATGAGCAGTTCTTC. It specifies CSVEGWVISYNEQFF.

In its sample, this clonotype was seen many times. The chain joins TRBV6-2 or TRBV6-3 to TRBJ2-6, with D perhaps matching TRBD1 (5 bases). Germline V CDR1 and CDR2: MNHEY, SVGEGT. V was trimmed by 2 bases and J by 2 bases, leaving 10 bases between them. CDR3 length equals 16 residues. The CDR3 coding sequence is TGTGCCAGCAGTTACCCGAAGGGGCCTGGGGCCAACGTCCTGACTTTC. It encodes CASSYPKGPGANVLTF.

At least ten counts were recorded for this clonotype. The chain joins TRBV7-8 to TRBJ2-5, with D unresolved. Deletions cut 4 bases from V and 3 bases from J, with 15 bases between. The germline CDR1 and CDR2 sequences are SGHVS and FQNEAQ. CDR3 size: 15 residues. CDR3 amino acids: CASSSFLRNEETQYF. CDR3 coding DNA: TGTGCCAGCAGCTCCTTCCTCCGTAACGAAGAGACCCAGTACTTC.

This clonotype has more than one count but fewer than ten. The rearrangement links TRBV20-1 to TRBJ2-1; a possible D gene is TRBD2 (5 bases). Per germline, CDR1 DFQATT and CDR2 SNEGSKA (reference sequence). The CDR3 has 13 amino acids. V was pared by 4 bases and J by 3 bases, with 10 bases between. The CDR3 loop reads CSANIRDYNEQFF. DNA for the CDR3: TGCAGTGCTAATATCCGGGACTACAATGAGCAGTTCTTC.

Of note for this clonotype: Its ends do not fully match the called genes, so a read error is possible. The gene calls are TRBV6-2 or TRBV6-3 and TRBJ2-3; D gene unclear. Germline lookup yields CDR1 MNHEY and CDR2 SVGEGT. This CDR3 has 17 residues. In DNA form, the CDR3 reads TGTGCCAGCAGTTACGCGCAAAAGGGTCCCAGCACAGAGACGCGGTATTTT. Protein: CASSYAQKGPSTETRYF.

This clonotype was observed a few times. The chain combines TRBV20-1 with TRBJ1-1; D call uncertain. Germline V gene lookup returns CDR1 DFQATT and CDR2 SNEGSKA (reference sequence). Trimming removed 6 bases at V and 0 bases at J, with 11 bases between. The CDR3 is 13 amino acids. DNA of the CDR3: TGCAGTGCCCTGACAACCATGAACACTGAAGCTTTCTTT. This gives the protein CSALTTMNTEAFF.

This clonotype was counted ten times or more. The chain recombines TRBV20-1 with TRBJ2-1; 7 bases line up with TRBD2. This CDR3 region has 14 residues. Germline CDR1 and CDR2: DFQATT and SNEGSKA (reference sequence). V trimming: 5 bases; J trimming: 2 bases; junction bases outside the gene matches: 6. CDR3 DNA sequence: TGCAGTGCTGGTTCGGGACTACCCTACAATGAGCAGTTCTTC. Its protein product is CSAGSGLPYNEQFF.

The chain joins TRBV7-2 to TRBJ1-2; D is perhaps TRBD1 (6 bases). CDR3 length: 14 amino acids. V lost 5 bases, J lost 7 bases, and 17 bases lay in between. The germline gives CDR1 SGHTA, CDR2 FQGNSA. The CDR3 spells CASSKGGVLGGYTF. As DNA, the CDR3 is TGTGCCAGCAGCAAGGGGGGCGTTTTAGGTGGCTACACCTTC.

This clonotype was seen repeatedly, ten times or more. This CDR3 reads CASSPGQGGGNTEAFF. CDR3 bases: TGCGCCAGCAGCCCCGGACAGGGAGGGGGGAACACTGAAGCTTTCTTT. The rearrangement uses TRBV5-1 and TRBJ1-1; 8 nucleotides match TRBD1. In germline, CDR1 is SGHRS, CDR2 YFSETQ. The CDR3 spans 16 residues. J lost 1 base, V lost 4 bases, and 9 bases had no gene match.

On this clonotype itself: A single base separates this from a much larger clone, so it may be a read error. The CDR3 region is CASSLGSSKADTQYF. The CDR3 nucleotides read TGTGCCAGCAGTTTAGGGTCCAGCAAAGCAGATACGCAGTATTTT. The rearrangement uses TRBV12-3 or TRBV12-4 and TRBJ2-3; D remains ambiguous. The V end was cut by 1 base, the J end by 4 bases, with 12 bases between. This CDR3 is 15 amino acids long.

V and J are TRBV12-3 or TRBV12-4 and TRBJ1-5; no clear D gene. The CDR3 contains 14 residues. V was shortened by 5 bases and J by 1 base, with 9 bases between the two germline ends. The CDR3 loop reads CASSARRSNQPQHF. CDR3 in DNA: TGTGCCAGCAGTGCGCGCCGAAGCAATCAGCCCCAGCATTTT.

This clonotype was recorded a few times. J is TRBJ2-7 and V is TRBV5-6; 9 bases are a match to TRBD1. The V and J ends lost 3 bases and 4 bases, in that order; junction bases with no gene match: 11. The CDR3 has 16 residues. Looked up from germline, CDR1 is SGHDT and CDR2 is YYEEEE. For the CDR3, the DNA is TGTGCCAGCAGCTCGGGCGGACAGGGGCAATTTTACGAGCAGTACTTC. It translates to CASSSGGQGQFYEQYF.

The chain uses TRBV11-2 and TRBJ2-3; 13 bases align to TRBD2. This CDR3 comprises 18 residues. J gave up 2 bases and V 5 bases, and 10 bases lay outside the gene matches. Germline V gene sequence: CDR1 SGHAT, CDR2 FQNNGV. CDR3 nucleotide sequence: TGTGCCAGCAGCATGAGGGGACTAGCGGGGACCATCACAGATACGCAGTATTTT. Its translation: CASSMRGLAGTITDTQYF.

This clonotype came up many times. This chain uses TRBV5-5 with TRBJ1-4, with D maybe TRBD1 (5 bases). Trimming stripped 4 bases from V and 8 bases from J, with 18 bases between. Germline assignment: CDR1 SGHKS and CDR2 YYEKEE (reference sequence). The CDR3 has 15 residues. The CDR3 DNA reads as TGTGCCAGCAGCGCTGAGGCGGGGGGTCGGGAAAAACTGTTTTTT. This encodes CASSAEAGGREKLFF.